Below are 11 T cell receptor beta chains sequenced from a single sample in a study of T cell changes during pregnancy in multiple sclerosis. Profiling relied on immunoSEQ multiplex PCR, and the TCRdb table lists in-frame clones only, not all of them. The sample lists about 35,000 clones; roughly 90% were seen once. The material sequenced was CD8+ T cells from peripheral blood mononuclear cells, taken in the third trimester of pregnancy. The receptors originated from a female donor with multiple sclerosis, enrolled in a pregnancy study.

This clone was observed once. The chain couples TRBV6-5 to TRBJ2-2; 7 bases agree with TRBD2. The ends lost 8 bases at V and 7 bases at J; junction bases unmatched: 7. The CDR3 spans 13 residues. CDR1 is MNHEY, CDR2 SVGAGI, per germline. The CDR3 DNA reads TGTGCCAGCCAACCCGGGGGGATCGGGGAGCTGTTTTTT. This codes for CASQPGGIGELFF.

The chain has TRBV7-2 and TRBJ2-1, with 8 bases lining up with TRBD2. V gave up 3 bases and J gave up 8 bases; unmatched junction bases: 6. This CDR3 is built from 14 residues. Germline CDR1 reads SGHTA; CDR2 reads FQGNSA. The CDR3 is CASSLGGGIDEQFF. DNA for the CDR3: TGTGCCAGCAGCTTGGGCGGGGGGATCGATGAGCAGTTCTTC.

This chain links TRBV7-8 with TRBJ1-5; D remains ambiguous. The CDR3 is 18 residues long. Germline loops: CDR1 SGHVS, CDR2 FQNEAQ. V was trimmed by 5 bases and J by 5 bases, leaving 25 bases between them. As DNA, the CDR3 is TGTGCCAGCAGCCTTACTTACCGAAGGTTGGCAGGCTATCAGCCCCAGCATTTT. Its protein product is CASSLTYRRLAGYQPQHF.

The chain uses TRBV14 and TRBJ1-6; D remains ambiguous. The CDR3 contains 13 residues. The V gene's germline CDR1 is SGHDN and CDR2 FVKESK. V was cut by 4 bases and J by 5 bases, with 6 bases left in between. CDR3: CASSPVHNSPLHF. The CDR3, as DNA: TGTGCCAGCAGCCCGGTACATAATTCACCCCTCCACTTT.

The V call is TRBV29-1, the J call TRBJ2-5; 7 positions match TRBD1. The DNA end lines up better with TRBJ2-7; the J call may be wrong. This CDR3 has 15 residues. Germline-derived CDR1 and CDR2 are SQVTM and ANQGSEA. The CDR3 here is CSVVIPGQLAYEQYF. DNA of the CDR3: TGCAGCGTTGTTATACCGGGACAGTTAGCCTACGAGCAGTACTTC.

The chain joins TRBV27 to TRBJ2-5, with D perhaps matching TRBD1 (7 bases). CDR3 length equals 16 residues. Germline V gives CDR1 MNHEY, CDR2 SMNVEV (reference sequence). V shed 2 bases and J shed 5 bases, with 18 bases lying between them. The CDR3 nucleotides are TGTGCCAGCAGTTTACAGGGGGGCTTGGGGTGGGAGACCCAGTACTTC. This sequence encodes CASSLQGGLGWETQYF.

The V and J genes are TRBV7-9 and TRBJ1-2; the D gene is possibly TRBD1 (6 bases). Trimming cost V 6 bases and J 8 bases, with 16 bases left between them. Germline lookup yields CDR1 SEHNR and CDR2 FQNEAQ (reference sequence). The CDR3 consists of 13 residues. CDR3 sequence: CASRLGGGSGYTF. CDR3 DNA sequence: TGTGCCAGCAGGCTAGGGGGGGGCAGCGGCTACACCTTC.

V is TRBV7-9 and J is TRBJ1-1, with 10 nucleotides matching TRBD1. The ends lost 5 bases at V and 4 bases at J; junction bases unmatched: 10. The CDR3 extends over 16 amino acids. The germline gives CDR1 SEHNR, CDR2 FQNEAQ (reference sequence). The CDR3 DNA follows: TGTGCCAGCAGCGGAACCGGGACAGGGGTGGGCACTGAAGCTTTCTTT. It is translated as CASSGTGTGVGTEAFF. The full variable domain, rest sourced from reference TRBV7-9 and TRBJ1-1, is DTGVSQNPRHKITKRGQNVTFRCDPISEHNRLYWYRQTLGQGPEFLTYFQNEAQLEKSRLLSDRFSAERPKGSFSTLEIQRTEQGDSAMYLCASSGTGTGVGTEAFFGQGTRLTVV.

The chain carries TRBV7-6 and TRBJ1-6; D is uncertain. Trimming stripped 1 base from V and 10 bases from J, with 8 bases between. The germline V gene encodes CDR1 SGHVS and CDR2 FNYEAQ. The CDR3 runs to 13 residues. The CDR3 spells CASSLGESSPLHF. CDR3 nucleotide sequence: TGTGCCAGCAGCTTAGGGGAGTCATCACCCCTCCACTTT.

The rearrangement uses TRBV5-3 and TRBJ2-7; 8 bases map to TRBD2. TRBV5-3 is an ORF, and what it does is uncertain. The length of the CDR3 is 18 residues. V was clipped by 2 bases and J by 7 bases; unmatched bases: 20. The DNA of the CDR3 is TGTGCCAGAAGCTTACCGGGACTAGTTGCCCCCGAGCGGCGAGAGCAGTACTTC. It codes for CARSLPGLVAPERREQYF.

The CDR3 region has the DNA TGTGCCGGCGGCGCCGGCTATAATTCACCCCTCCACTTT. This encodes CAGGAGYNSPLHF. The V call is TRBV6-5, the J call TRBJ1-6; D unclear. V was shortened by 11 bases and J by 3 bases, with 11 bases between the two germline ends. The CDR3 is made up of 13 amino acids. Per the germline V gene, CDR1 is MNHEY and CDR2 is SVGAGI.